This T cell receptor (beta chain) comes out of a study of CD8 T cells in ankylosing spondylitis. Study results and limitations: Certain motif variants had earlier appeared in reactive arthritis synovial fluid and blood. As reported, disease-linked clones showed significant enrichment in matched ankylosing spondylitis synovial fluid.

A note on this clonotype: Its target is unknown. A clone one base away is much larger, so this may be a read error.

The CDR3 consists of 15 residues. CDR1 is SGHRS, CDR2 YFSETQ, per germline. Libraries for TCR beta were made by quantitative 5'-RACE with molecular barcodes. Using its own MiXCR run on the 5' RACE reads, TCRdb lists one record per CDR3 protein. This sample yields roughly 200,000 distinct CDR3 sequences, of which about 26% are seen a single time; under 7% belongs to the top ten. The TCR was taken from a male donor with ankylosing spondylitis or in good health (not recorded which). J is TRBJ2-2 and V is TRBV5-1; a possible D gene is TRBD2 (5 bases). The sequencing input was blood, either unsorted or a sorted T cell fraction (not recorded which). The CDR3 here is CTSSLEAAYTGELFF. For the CDR3, the DNA is TGCACCAGCAGCTTGGAGGCAGCTTACACCGGGGAGCTGTTTTTT.